This T cell receptor (beta chain) stems from a study of cytomegalovirus exposure and HLA in healthy donors (dated by TCRdb to about 2017). The study in broad terms: An earlier analysis of under 600 of the donors reported 250 to 300 Gb of sequence data and approximately 110 million unique TCR beta sequences from around 200 million T cells. Along with the roughly 670-subject first cohort, a separate validation cohort of around 120 different subjects was used. An earlier analysis of 587 of the donors used high-throughput TCR beta sequencing to judge whether each TCR beta V gene segment behaved as functional or pseudogenic. In a later analysis, previously published TCR beta repertoires from 550 to 750 donors were re-analyzed and high-resolution HLA genotyping was added so that TCR occurrence patterns could be studied. The genetic ancestry cluster associated with self-reported Caucasian donors included over 65% of the roughly 400 genotyped donors. About five DR-DQ haplotypes were treated as single units for association and clustering because of strong linkage in the cohort. High-throughput TCR immunosequencing, statistical association of individual TCRs with disease status, and machine learning were combined to predict cytomegalovirus infection status. The later analysis used no new phenotypic data to find candidate immune exposures, relying instead on TCR beta sequences and their occurrence across donors. The number of donors typed differed by locus, with about 629-640 for A, B, C, DRB1 and DQB1, more than 500 for DQA1, approximately 580 for DPA1, and over 400 for DPB1. Across around 400 genotyped donors of the cohort, an average of 235,054 unique TCR beta nucleotide sequences per donor were sequenced, and 15% to 20% of those sequences were non-productive. The study was designed to test whether signatures of past pathogen exposure could be identified by cataloging public T cell receptors. Both class I and class II loci were covered by HLA typing, at four-digit resolution. All discovery cohort repertoires had been generated using a single sequencing platform. Around 320 gigabases of sequencing data and roughly 90 million unique TCR sequences were included in an early release covering roughly 600 HLA-typed donors. A later genetic analysis used genome-wide SNP genotypes for about 65% of the roughly 700 donors, treating that subset as a discovery cohort. The T cell repertoires of about 700 subjects were profiled by immunosequencing and related to cytomegalovirus serostatus. Donor age, sex, ethnicity and CMV serostatus were collected together with the repertoire data.

The cohort comprised more than 550 healthy bone marrow donors. At the time of sampling, all cohort members were nominally healthy, though unrecorded immune exposures were likely present. The donor tested CMV seronegative, placing the donor among the roughly 400 seronegative members of the cohort. Each donor provided a peripheral blood sample, and peripheral blood mononuclear cells were used for TCR beta sequencing. Genomic DNA was extracted from the blood cell samples with the Qiagen DNeasy Blood Extraction Kit. This clone has just one count. There is no known antigen for this receptor. It has no much larger one-base neighbor in the sample; base qualities were not kept. Receptor libraries were prepared by the immunoSEQ multiplex PCR assay. A mixture of 60 forward primers for TCR Vbeta segments and 13 reverse primers for TCR Jbeta segments was used in the multiplex PCR. A multiplex PCR assay on genomic DNA amplified the CDR3 region of rearranged TCR beta genes. Amplified TCR beta libraries were sequenced as 87-base-pair reads on the Illumina HiSeq System. On the study's bioinformatics: A later analysis tallied 75 million to 95 million unique TCR beta chains across the 640 or so repertoires, and about 10 million of those chains were shared by two or more donors. A nearest-neighbor algorithm error-corrected the raw reads and collapsed the reads into unique sequences, merging closely related sequences to remove PCR and sequencing errors. Alignment of CDR3 sequences to IMGT reference sequences was used to assign V, D and J gene segments. For a sequence to be retained, a match of at least six nucleotides was required to both a V gene segment and a J gene segment. A rearrangement counted as productive if the CDR3 had no stop codons and remained in frame with V and J, and every other rearrangement counted as non-productive. CDR3 was defined according to IMGT convention as the region running from the second conserved V-encoded cysteine to the conserved J-encoded phenylalanine. The earlier analysis of about 530 of the donors excluded any sequence lacking an unambiguous match to a single V gene segment. An earlier analysis of 587 of the donors called V segments functional above 56.7% productive rearrangements and segregating when the between-donor standard deviation exceeded 5%. A statistical classification framework was developed to diagnose cytomegalovirus status using the catalog of TCR beta chain sequences. V and J gene assignment, in a later analysis, came from comparing TCR nucleotide sequences with IMGT/GENE-DB human TR gene sequences. The TCRdist pipeline was used in a later analysis to assign CDR3 sequences and most-parsimonious VDJ recombination scenarios. A later analysis defined each TCR beta chain by its CDR3 amino acid sequence plus V-gene family, and excluded reads lacking a unique V-gene family. In a later analysis, 450 to 600 highly shared, low-generation-probability nucleotide sequences were removed to address suspected cross-contamination and a sequencing artifact. For each public chain, a later analysis derived a clonal expansion index from normalized ranks of inferred template counts within each repertoire. In a later analysis, generation probabilities were computed with a VDJ recombination model fitted to out-of-frame rearrangements, and the resulting probabilities were checked against IGoR. Hypergeometric tests were used in a later analysis to score TCR-TCR, TCR-HLA and TCR-CMV co-occurrence, with a repertoire-size bias correction applied to the TCR pairs. In a later analysis, false discovery rates were estimated by permuting HLA or CMV assignments 20 times. In a later analysis, co-occurring TCRs were grouped using DBSCAN, and TCRdist sequence similarity was added for clustering within HLA-allele-positive subsets. For co-occurrence clustering, repertoires with fewer than 30,000 or more than 120,000 public chains were excluded, along with four to six repertoires with anomalous nucleotide sharing. Drawn from immuneACCESS, this table holds only the in-frame rearrangements with V and J called that TCRdb kept. Clones are partly lost; checked studies trace under half to an unresolved V gene and leave the rest unexplained. V and J calls and clone size follow that table, whereas D and trimming were derived from the DNA. The sample includes about 120,000 clones, with roughly 87% observed a single time. The ten largest clones represent around 1.5% of the sample.

Sequences SGHRS (CDR1) and YFSETQ (CDR2) are obtained from the germline V gene. V was cut back by 0 bases and J by 6 bases, leaving a gap of 9 bases between them. From the cysteine through the phenylalanine, the CDR3 covers 14 amino acids. Here the CDR3 DNA is all that survives: 42 bases in frame from base 1. On the study overall, not on this receptor specifically: The classifier was reported to diagnose cytomegalovirus status with high specificity and sensitivity in both the original and validation cohorts. A later genetic analysis associated a missense DCLRE1C variant with V-gene and J-gene trimming of TCR beta chains, and an independent cohort replicated the association. A later analysis associated some 17,000 TCR beta sequences with specific HLA alleles at a false discovery rate of 0.05. Over 15 rarely observed V segments, including chromosome 9 orphons, were excluded from the earlier analysis of some 590 of the donors because counts were too low. For the cohort, immune exposure information was limited to CMV serostatus. It was suggested by the authors that the approach could potentially be generalized to other disease states and immunological phenotypes. In a later analysis, most CMV-associated TCR beta chains were found to appear HLA-restricted, with HLA associations seemingly driven largely by CMV exposure. A further reported finding was that TCR beta sequences accurately predicted the HLA-A and HLA-B alleles for most subjects in the first cohort. In an earlier analysis of some 640 of the donors, most TCR beta V segments were observed in productive rearrangements about 87% or about 30% of the time, broadly matching IMGT annotations. According to a later analysis, TCR association rates differed among HLA loci, with DRB1 alleles showing the most associated TCRs and HLA-C alleles showing the fewest. The cohort was sequenced for TCR beta chains only, and without alpha or paired-chain data the features that could be detected were limited. While some public TCRs were present in many individuals, most TCR sequences turned up only very rarely across donors. The 87-base-pair reads could not distinguish some IMGT-functional V segments, including TRBV6-2 and TRBV6-3, so those segments were excluded. The sequencing pipeline was judged likely to have produced a cluster of highly shared sequence variants as a technical artifact. Because HLA typing was unavailable for some donors at each locus, only the typed subset was used in association tests. A total of 150 to 200 TCR beta chains were listed by the study as associated with cytomegalovirus. Roughly uniform sequencing depth across donors was assumed in presence/absence analyses, although this assumption may not hold. A few of the identified cytomegalovirus-associated TCR beta chains were confirmed in vitro to be specific for cytomegalovirus antigens. Correlated functional status among segregating V segments might reflect linkage disequilibrium, but an unknown experimental factor could not be ruled out. In a later analysis, several top co-occurrence clusters were reported to appear linked to parvovirus B19, influenza, CMV and Epstein-Barr virus. A later genetic analysis reported fewer N-insertions in productive TCRs among donors in an Asian-associated ancestry cluster than the approximately 700-donor mean. Strong co-occurrence of HLA alleles, especially DR and DQ, made assigning TCR associations to individual alleles difficult. A later analysis found that HLA-associated TCR beta chains were more clonally expanded and had lower generation probabilities than equally common non-associated chains.

The TCR was taken from a woman under 30 in good health and CMV-seronegative. The rearranged segments are TRBV5-1 and TRBJ2-2; a weak D assignment points to TRBD2 (6 bases agree). The sequenced sample consisted of PBMCs. CDR3 sequence: CASSLVAGPGELFF. The nucleotides read TGCGCCAGCAGCTTGGTTGCGGGACCCGGGGAGCTGTTTTTT. When the CDR3 is completed using the reference TRBV5-1 and TRBJ2-2 genes on either side, the full variable domain is KAGVTQTPRYLIKTRGQQVTLSCSPISGHRSVSWYQQTPGQGLQFLFEYFSETQRNKGNFPGRFSGRQFSNSRSEMNVSTLELGDSALYLCASSLVAGPGELFFGEGSRLTVL.